Following are 22 T cell receptor beta chains from one sample sequenced in a study of Ad26.COV2.S vaccination and SARS-CoV-2 variants. The assay was immunoSEQ multiplex PCR, and TCRdb's table has in-frame clones only and misses some. The sample carries 300,000 to 400,000 clones, 85% recorded once. Treatment: about 20 received Ad26.COV2.S at low or high dose, single or two shots; a few received placebo; per-sample allocation not given. Each sample was drawn 63 days after the first injection (of vaccine or placebo). The sample consisted of peripheral blood, taken in a trial of Ad26.COV2.S vaccine versus placebo. These receptors came from a person between 18 and 65 years old who received the Ad26.COV2.S COVID-19 vaccine or a placebo.

A few counts support this clone. The chain is built from TRBV11-3 and TRBJ1-4, with D perhaps matching TRBD1 (6 bases). This CDR3 contains 15 residues. Germline CDR1 is SGHNT and CDR2 is YENEEA. Trimming pared 5 bases from V and 6 bases from J, leaving 16 bases between. Written as DNA, the CDR3 is TGTGCCAGCAGCCCGACGACAGGATCGGATGAAAAACTGTTTTTT. It is translated as CASSPTTGSDEKLFF.

The V call is TRBV14, the J call TRBJ2-3; no firm D call. The CDR3 has 15 residues. Trimming shortened V by 1 base and J by 3 bases, and 11 bases separated the two germline ends. The V gene's germline CDR1 is SGHDN and CDR2 FVKESK. The CDR3 loop is CASSQALSWTDTQYF. CDR3 sequence (DNA): TGTGCCAGCAGCCAAGCCCTGTCCTGGACAGATACGCAGTATTTT. Together with reference TRBV14 and TRBJ2-3, the CDR3 gives the full variable domain: EAGVTQFPSHSVIEKGQTVTLRCDPISGHDNLYWYRRVMGKEIKFLLHFVKESKQDESGMPNNRFLAERTGGTYSTLKVQPAELEDSGVYFCASSQALSWTDTQYFGPGTRLTVL.

V gene TRBV18 combines with J gene TRBJ1-3; 10 bases line up with TRBD1. This CDR3 contains 16 residues. Unmatched junction bases numbered 5, after V lost 6 bases and J lost 0 bases. Germline assignment: CDR1 KGHSH and CDR2 LQKENI. CDR3 loop: CASSGTGAFSGNTIYF. The CDR3 bases are TGTGCCAGCTCCGGGACAGGGGCCTTCTCTGGAAACACCATATATTTT.

The V and J genes are TRBV6-2 or TRBV6-3 and TRBJ2-6, with D hard to call. The CDR3 runs to 17 residues. V lost 0 bases and J 0 bases, leaving 9 bases between the germline ends. CDR1 and CDR2 from the germline V gene are MNHEY and SVGEGT. CDR3 sequence reads: CASSYSPWSSGANVLTF. CDR3 DNA: TGTGCCAGCAGTTACTCGCCCTGGAGCTCTGGGGCCAACGTCCTGACTTTC.

V usage is TRBV12-3 or TRBV12-4 and J usage is TRBJ2-7, with unresolved D. V lost 5 bases and J 2 bases, leaving 4 bases between the germline ends. The CDR3 covers 11 residues. CDR3 sequence reads: CASSAAYEQYF. The DNA for the CDR3 is TGTGCCAGCAGTGCCGCCTACGAGCAGTACTTC.

CDR3 sequence: CASSPRQFGGGRNEQFF. The DNA for the CDR3 is TGTGCCAGTAGTCCCCGCCAGTTCGGGGGGGGGCGCAATGAGCAGTTCTTC. The chain has TRBV19 and TRBJ2-1, with 8 bases matching TRBD2. CDR1 is LNHDA, CDR2 SQIVND, per germline (reference sequence). The trim removed 5 bases at V and 6 bases at J, leaving 15 bases unmatched. The CDR3 loop spans 17 amino acids.

The V call is TRBV10-2, the J call TRBJ1-6; D gene ambiguous. The CDR3 consists of 13 residues. V was clipped by 6 bases and J by 13 bases, with 16 bases between them. Germline loops: CDR1 WSHSY, CDR2 SAAADI. The chain's CDR3 is CASRPPVSAPLHF. CDR3 in DNA: TGCGCCAGCAGGCCCCCCGTCTCAGCGCCCCTCCACTTT.

The chain links TRBV7-2 to TRBJ2-7; TRBD1 or TRBD2 may be the D gene (6 bases each). Germline V gene sequence: CDR1 SGHTA, CDR2 FQGNSA. This CDR3 is 15 amino acids long. V lost 2 bases and J lost 0, with 11 bases in between. For the CDR3, the DNA is TGTGCCAGCAGCTTACTGGGGGGCCCCTCCTACGAGCAGTACTTC. Its translation: CASSLLGGPSYEQYF.

The chain is built from TRBV15 and TRBJ2-3, with D possibly matching TRBD2 (5 bases). Germline CDR1 LNHNV, CDR2 YYDKDF (reference sequence). Trimming pared 0 bases from V and 1 base from J, leaving 11 bases between. The CDR3 consists of 16 residues. This CDR3 reads CATSRDGRARTDTQYF. CDR3 DNA sequence: TGTGCCACCAGCAGAGATGGGCGGGCTCGCACAGATACGCAGTATTTT.

A word on this clone: Other DNA sequences in this sample translate to the same CDR3. The rearrangement uses TRBV3-1 (or the pseudogene TRBV3-2) and TRBJ1-2; D not resolved. Trimming left V 0 bases short and J 8 bases short, with 4 bases between. Germline loops: CDR1 LGHDT, CDR2 YNNKEL (reference sequence). This CDR3 contains 11 residues. The CDR3 coding sequence is TGTGCCAGCAGCCAAGAGGGGGGCTACACCTTC. Its protein product is CASSQEGGYTF.

This chain joins TRBV2 and TRBJ2-7; no reliable D call. Deletions cut 7 bases from V and 6 bases from J, with 10 bases between. Germline CDR1 and CDR2: SNHLY and FYNNEI. This CDR3 contains 11 residues. In DNA, the CDR3 is TGTGCCAGCAACTCGGCCGGCGAGCAGTACTTC. This translates into CASNSAGEQYF.

The chain recombines TRBV15 with TRBJ1-1, with D unclear. The CDR3 consists of 13 residues. The V end lost 5 bases, the J end lost 2 bases, and 9 bases lay between the germline ends. Germline V gene sequence: CDR1 LNHNV, CDR2 YYDKDF (reference sequence). The CDR3 spells CATSRASNTEAFF. As DNA, the CDR3 is TGTGCCACCAGCCGCGCCAGCAACACTGAAGCTTTCTTT.

Many counts were recorded for this clone. V is TRBV28 and J is TRBJ2-5; TRBD1 matches 9 bases. This CDR3 has 19 amino acids. Unmatched junction bases numbered 18, after V lost 5 bases and J lost 2 bases. The germline V gene has CDR1 MDHEN and CDR2 SYDVKM. The CDR3 sequence: CASSRSHRGLPTGQETQYF. The CDR3 region has the DNA TGTGCCAGCAGTCGGTCCCACAGGGGGCTCCCGACGGGACAAGAGACCCAGTACTTC. The full variable domain, in which reference TRBV28 and TRBJ2-5 provide the parts outside the CDR3, is DVKVTQSSRYLVKRTGEKVFLECVQDMDHENMFWYRQDPGLGLRLIYFSYDVKMKEKGDIPEGYSVSREKKERFSLILESASTNQTSMYLCASSRSHRGLPTGQETQYFGPGTRLLVL.

The chain recombines TRBV2 with TRBJ2-3; 11 bases line up with TRBD2. J lost 4 bases, V lost 7 bases, and 7 bases had no gene match. CDR1 and CDR2 from the germline V gene are SNHLY and FYNNEI. This CDR3 region has 15 residues. Here the CDR3 DNA reads TGTGCCAGCAATGGAGTAGCGGGGGGGCCAGATACGCAGTATTTT. Its translation: CASNGVAGGPDTQYF.

The V gene is TRBV7-9, the J gene TRBJ2-1, with TRBD2 matching over 15 bases. V lost 1 base and J lost 2; bases outside the gene matches: 6. The CDR3 totals 19 residues. Germline V CDR1 and CDR2: SEHNR, FQNEAQ (reference sequence). The CDR3 DNA reads as TGTGCCAGCAGCTTAGAGGGACTAGCGGGGGGCCCCCCCTACAATGAGCAGTTCTTC. Its protein product is CASSLEGLAGGPPYNEQFF.

This chain joins TRBV21-1 and TRBJ1-4; TRBD1 is the table's D call, not checked against the DNA. TRBV21-1 is annotated as a pseudogene. The CDR3 is 18 amino acids. This CDR3 reads CASSKARTGGRTNEKLFF. CDR3 nucleotide sequence: TGTGCCAGCAGCAAAGCGCGGACAGGGGGCAGGACTAATGAAAAACTGTTTTTT.

The chain combines TRBV11-2 with TRBJ2-7; D is uncertain. V shed 7 bases and J shed 0 bases, with 16 bases lying between them. The germline gives CDR1 SGHAT, CDR2 FQNNGV. This CDR3 region has 15 residues. The CDR3 reads CASTRPSVYSYEQYF. As DNA, the CDR3 is TGTGCCAGCACCAGACCCAGCGTTTACTCCTACGAGCAGTACTTC.

About this clone: A read error may be the cause here, since a much bigger clone is one base away. The chain carries TRBV5-5 and TRBJ2-7, with D unclear. Trimming stripped 1 base from V and 2 bases from J, with 7 bases between. CDR1 SGHKS and CDR2 YYEKEE come from the germline V gene (reference sequence). The CDR3 contains 13 residues. CDR3 bases: TGTGCCAGCAGCTTGACAGCTACCTACGAGCAGTACTTC. Amino acid sequence: CASSLTATYEQYF.

The chain couples TRBV10-2 to TRBJ2-5, with 9 bases lining up with TRBD1. Germline V gene sequence: CDR1 WSHSY, CDR2 SAAADI. Losses at the gene ends were 4 bases for V and 2 bases for J; bases not matched to a gene: 8. This CDR3 is built from 16 residues. CDR3 DNA sequence: TGCGCCAGCAGTGGGAAGGACAGGGGAATACAAGAGACCCAGTACTTC. Residues: CASSGKDRGIQETQYF.

This chain connects TRBV7-2 to TRBJ2-1; TRBD1 matches at 8 bases. V gave up 6 bases and J gave up 0 bases; unmatched junction bases: 7. CDR1 is SGHTA, CDR2 FQGNSA, per germline. This CDR3 is 16 amino acids long. The CDR3 is CASRQGASSSYNEQFF. For the CDR3, the DNA is TGTGCCAGCAGGCAGGGGGCCTCGAGCTCCTACAATGAGCAGTTCTTC.

The chain links TRBV28 to TRBJ1-4; D possibly corresponds to TRBD1 (6 bases). Germline lookup yields CDR1 MDHEN and CDR2 SYDVKM. Deletions cut 7 bases from V and 0 bases from J, with 21 bases between. The CDR3 has 18 amino acids. CDR3 amino acids: CASNSIRGGTATNEKLFF. The CDR3 DNA reads TGTGCCAGCAACTCTATTAGGGGGGGGACCGCAACTAATGAAAAACTGTTTTTT.

The chain employs TRBV18 and TRBJ2-5; 13 bases line up with TRBD2. The CDR3 sequence is 17 residues long. V lost 2 bases and J lost 1; bases outside the gene matches: 4. CDR1 is KGHSH, CDR2 LQKENI, per germline. CDR3 coding DNA: TGTGCCAGCTCACCAAGGACTAGCGGGGGCCTCCAAGAGACCCAGTACTTC. Translating it yields CASSPRTSGGLQETQYF.